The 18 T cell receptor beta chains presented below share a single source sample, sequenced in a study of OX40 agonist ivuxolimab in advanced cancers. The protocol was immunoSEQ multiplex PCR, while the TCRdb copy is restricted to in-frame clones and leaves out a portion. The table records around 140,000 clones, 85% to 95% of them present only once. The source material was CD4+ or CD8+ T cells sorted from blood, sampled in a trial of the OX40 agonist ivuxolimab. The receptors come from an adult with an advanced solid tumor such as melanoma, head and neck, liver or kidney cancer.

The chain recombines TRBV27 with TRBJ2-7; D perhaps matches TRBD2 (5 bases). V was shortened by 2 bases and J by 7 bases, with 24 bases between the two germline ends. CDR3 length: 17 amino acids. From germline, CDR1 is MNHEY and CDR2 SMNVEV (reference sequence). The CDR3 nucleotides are TGTGCCAGCAGTTTAACGCAAATCGGGCTAGCTATTGAAGAGCAGTACTTC. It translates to CASSLTQIGLAIEEQYF.

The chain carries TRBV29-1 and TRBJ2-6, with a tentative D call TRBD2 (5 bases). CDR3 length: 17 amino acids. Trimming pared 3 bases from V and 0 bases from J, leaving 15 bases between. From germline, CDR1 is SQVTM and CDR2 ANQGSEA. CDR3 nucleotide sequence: TGCAGCGTTGATAGCCCCGCCAGCGGCTCTGGGGCCAACGTCCTGACTTTC. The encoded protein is CSVDSPASGSGANVLTF.

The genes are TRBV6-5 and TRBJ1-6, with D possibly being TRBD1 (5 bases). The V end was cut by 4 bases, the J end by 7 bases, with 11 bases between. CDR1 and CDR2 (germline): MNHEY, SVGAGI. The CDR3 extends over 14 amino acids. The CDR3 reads CASSWGLGNSPLHF. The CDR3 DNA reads TGTGCCAGCAGTTGGGGCCTGGGGAATTCACCCCTCCACTTT.

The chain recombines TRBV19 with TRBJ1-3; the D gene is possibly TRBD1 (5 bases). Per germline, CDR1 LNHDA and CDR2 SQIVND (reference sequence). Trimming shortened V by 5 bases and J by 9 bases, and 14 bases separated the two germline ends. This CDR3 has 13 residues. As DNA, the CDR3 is TGTGCCAGTAGTTCAGGGACGCGAGGCACCATATATTTT. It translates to CASSSGTRGTIYF.

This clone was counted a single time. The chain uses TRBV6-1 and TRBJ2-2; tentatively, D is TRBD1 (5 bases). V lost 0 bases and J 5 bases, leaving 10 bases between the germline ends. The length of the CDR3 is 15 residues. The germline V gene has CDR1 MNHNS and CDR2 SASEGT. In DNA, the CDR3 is TGTGCCAGCAGTGAAGCAGGGCAGGGAACCGGGGAGCTGTTTTTT. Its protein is CASSEAGQGTGELFF.

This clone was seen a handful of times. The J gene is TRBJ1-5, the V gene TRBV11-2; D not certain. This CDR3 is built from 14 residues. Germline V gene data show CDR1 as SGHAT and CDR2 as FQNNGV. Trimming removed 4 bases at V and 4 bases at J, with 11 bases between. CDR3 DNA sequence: TGTGCCAGCAGCTACGGACGAACGAATCAGCCCCAGCATTTT. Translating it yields CASSYGRTNQPQHF. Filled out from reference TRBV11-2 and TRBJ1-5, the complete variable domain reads EAGVAQSPRYKIIEKRQSVAFWCNPISGHATLYWYQQILGQGPKLLIQFQNNGVVDDSQLPKDRFSAERLKGVDSTLKIQPAKLEDSAVYLCASSYGRTNQPQHFGDGTRLSIL.

CDR3 region: CASSRGGLETQYF. The DNA of the CDR3 is TGTGCCAGCAGCCGAGGGGGTTTGGAGACCCAGTACTTC. This rearrangement joins TRBV7-3 to TRBJ2-5; a weak D match, TRBD1 (6 bases). V shed 5 bases and J shed 5 bases, with 12 bases lying between them. This CDR3 comprises 13 residues. Germline V gives CDR1 SGHTA, CDR2 FQGTGA.

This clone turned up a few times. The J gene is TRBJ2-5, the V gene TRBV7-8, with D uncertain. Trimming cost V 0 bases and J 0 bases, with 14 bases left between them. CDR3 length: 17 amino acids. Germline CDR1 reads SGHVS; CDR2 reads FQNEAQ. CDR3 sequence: CASSLAVLKLYQETQYF. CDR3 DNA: TGTGCCAGCAGCTTAGCAGTCCTGAAGCTGTACCAAGAGACCCAGTACTTC.

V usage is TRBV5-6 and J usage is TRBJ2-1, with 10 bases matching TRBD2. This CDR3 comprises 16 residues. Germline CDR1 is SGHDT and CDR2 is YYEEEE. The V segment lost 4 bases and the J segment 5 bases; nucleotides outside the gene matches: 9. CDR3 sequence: CASSPQREGRNNEQFF. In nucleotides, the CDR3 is TGTGCCAGCAGCCCCCAGCGGGAGGGCCGGAACAATGAGCAGTTCTTC.

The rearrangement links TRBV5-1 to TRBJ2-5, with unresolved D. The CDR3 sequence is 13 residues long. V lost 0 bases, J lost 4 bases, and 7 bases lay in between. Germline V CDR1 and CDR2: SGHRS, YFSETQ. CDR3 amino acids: CASSLEGPETQYF. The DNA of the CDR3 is TGCGCCAGCAGCTTGGAAGGCCCAGAGACCCAGTACTTC.

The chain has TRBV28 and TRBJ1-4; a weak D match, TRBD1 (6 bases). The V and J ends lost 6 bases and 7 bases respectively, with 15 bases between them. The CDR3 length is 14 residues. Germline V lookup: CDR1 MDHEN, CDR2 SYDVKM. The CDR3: CASSQAGVGEKLFF. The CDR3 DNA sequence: TGTGCCAGCAGCCAAGCAGGGGTCGGTGAAAAACTGTTTTTT.

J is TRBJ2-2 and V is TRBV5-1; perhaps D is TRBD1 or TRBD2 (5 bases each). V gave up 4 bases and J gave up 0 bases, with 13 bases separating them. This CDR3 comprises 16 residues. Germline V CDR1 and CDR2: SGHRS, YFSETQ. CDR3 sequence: CASSRPGPANTGELFF. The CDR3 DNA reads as TGCGCCAGCAGCCGTCCGGGACCCGCGAACACCGGGGAGCTGTTTTTT.

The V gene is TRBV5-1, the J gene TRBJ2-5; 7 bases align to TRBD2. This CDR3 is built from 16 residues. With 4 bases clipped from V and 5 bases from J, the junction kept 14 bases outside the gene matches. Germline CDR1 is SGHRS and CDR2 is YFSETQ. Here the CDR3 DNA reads TGCGCCAGCAGCCCGGGGGGATTAACTAGCGAGGAGACCCAGTACTTC. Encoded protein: CASSPGGLTSEETQYF.

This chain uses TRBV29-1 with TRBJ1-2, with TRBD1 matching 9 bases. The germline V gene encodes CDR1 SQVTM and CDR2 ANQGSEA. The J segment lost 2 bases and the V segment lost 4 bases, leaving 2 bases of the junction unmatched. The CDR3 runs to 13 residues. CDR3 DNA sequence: TGCAGCGTTGGGGGGACAGGGAACTATGGCTACACCTTC. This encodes CSVGGTGNYGYTF. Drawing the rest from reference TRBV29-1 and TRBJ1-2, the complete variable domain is SAVISQKPSRDICQRGTSLTIQCQVDSQVTMMFWYRQQPGQSLTLIATANQGSEATYESGFVIDKFPISRPNLTFSTLTVSNMSPEDSSIYLCSVGGTGNYGYTFGSGTRLTVV.

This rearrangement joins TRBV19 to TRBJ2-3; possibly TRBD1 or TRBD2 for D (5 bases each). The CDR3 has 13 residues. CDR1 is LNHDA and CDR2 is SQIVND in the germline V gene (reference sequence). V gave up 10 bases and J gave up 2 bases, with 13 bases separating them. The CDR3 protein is CAISGADTDTQYF. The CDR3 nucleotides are TGTGCCATTTCCGGGGCGGACACAGATACGCAGTATTTT.

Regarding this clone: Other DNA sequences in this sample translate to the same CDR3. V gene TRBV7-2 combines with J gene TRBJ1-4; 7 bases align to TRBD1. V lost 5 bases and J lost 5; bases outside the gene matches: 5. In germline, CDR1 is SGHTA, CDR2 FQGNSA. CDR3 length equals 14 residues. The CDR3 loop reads CASSLRGGNEKLFF. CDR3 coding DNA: TGTGCCAGCAGCCTCAGGGGGGGGAATGAAAAACTGTTTTTT.

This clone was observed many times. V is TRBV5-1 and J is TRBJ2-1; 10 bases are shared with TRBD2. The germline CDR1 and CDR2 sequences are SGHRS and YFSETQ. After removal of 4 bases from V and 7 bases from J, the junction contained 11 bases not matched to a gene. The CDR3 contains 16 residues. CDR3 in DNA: TGCGCCAGCAGCCCCGGGGTGGTAGCGGGAGGTAATGAGCAGTTCTTC. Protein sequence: CASSPGVVAGGNEQFF.

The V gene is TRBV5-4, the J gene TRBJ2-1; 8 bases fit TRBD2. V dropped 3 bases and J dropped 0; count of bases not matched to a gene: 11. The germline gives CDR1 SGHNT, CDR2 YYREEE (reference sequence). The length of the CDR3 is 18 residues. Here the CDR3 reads CASSSTPLSGSSYNEQFF. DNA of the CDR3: TGTGCCAGCAGCTCTACCCCCCTAAGCGGGAGCTCCTACAATGAGCAGTTCTTC.